The sequence of this T cell receptor (beta chain) was determined in a study of blood T cells in healthy people across ages. CDR1 and CDR2 (germline): SGDLS, YYNGEE. This CDR3 spans 15 amino acids. Trimming removed 0 bases from V and 3 bases from J, with 10 bases in between. Through a sample-barcoded 5' primer and a J-beta primer mix, a second PCR was run for roughly 6 to 12 cycles. TCRdb fed the 5' RACE reads into MiXCR, producing one record per CDR3 protein. The sample carries hundreds of thousands of distinct CDR3 sequences, 40% to 65% recorded once. This clonotype has a count of ten or more. Sequencing was done on a sample of blood. The sequence came from a woman of 80 years or more in good health. The rearrangement joins TRBV9 to TRBJ2-1, with D maybe TRBD2 (6 bases). Here the CDR3 reads CASSVDGSVYNEQFF. Here the CDR3 DNA reads TGTGCCAGCAGCGTAGACGGGAGTGTCTACAATGAGCAGTTCTTC.